The present TCR beta chain was sequenced within a study of OX40 agonist ivuxolimab in advanced cancers. Study findings and constraints: Researchers did not establish what antigens the expanded peripheral T cells target.

Worth noting for this clone: Its antigen is still unknown.

Assay used: immunoSEQ multiplex PCR; TCRdb lists only in-frame clones, some missing. The sample yields 51,000 or so clones, roughly nine tenths seen once. The input for sequencing was CD4+ or CD8+ T cells sorted from blood, taken in a trial of the OX40 agonist ivuxolimab. This receptor was taken from an adult with an advanced solid tumor such as melanoma, head and neck, liver or kidney cancer.

For the CDR3, the DNA is TGCGCCAGCAGCCAAGATAGAGTGGGGAGTTCCGACTATGGCTACACCTTC. This encodes CASSQDRVGSSDYGYTF. This chain uses TRBV4-3 with TRBJ1-2; D is ambiguous. CDR3 size: 17 residues. Trimming shortened V by 0 bases and J by 3 bases, and 17 bases separated the two germline ends. CDR1 is LGHNA, CDR2 YSLEER, per germline.